The rows below give T cell receptor beta chains drawn from one sample of a study of T-cell reconstitution after alpha-beta-depleted transplantation in children. TCRdb reprocessed the PCR reads with MiXCR, giving one entry per CDR3 protein. This sample carries 670,000 or so distinct CDR3 sequences, about an eighth of them seen once, and the ten largest clones take roughly 0.84%. The sample in question was PBMCs, obtained before TCRalphabeta/CD19-depleted stem cell transplant. The receptor set was obtained from a girl aged 2-10 years with congenital amegakaryocytic thrombocytopenia, due to receive a stem cell transplant. Each CDR3 is given with its conserved first and last residue. D genes are given only for firm matches. Clone size is given for some rows only: seen once, a few or many times, or a class if the clone is expanded.

V	size	D	J	DNA	CDR3
TRBV12-3/TRBV12-4	many	TRBD2	TRBJ2-1	TGTGCCAGCAGTTTTTCGCTTAGCGGGAGCAATGAGCAGTTCTTC	CASSFSLSGSNEQFF
TRBV5-1	-	TRBD2	TRBJ2-1	TGCGCCAGCAGCTTGATCCGGGAGGGCGAGCAGTTCTTC	CASSLIREGEQFF
TRBV10-3	many	TRBD2	TRBJ2-2	TGTGCCATCAAGACTAGCGGTACGGCAGGGGAGCTGTTTTTT	CAIKTSGTAGELFF
TRBV29-1	many	-	TRBJ2-3	TGCAGCGTTGAAGGTCTTAACACAGATACGCAGTATTTT	CSVEGLNTDTQYF
TRBV28	many	-	TRBJ2-4	TGTGCCAGCAGTCCGGCTTTAGCCAAAAACATTCAGTACTTC	CASSPALAKNIQYF
TRBV5-1	many	-	TRBJ2-1	TGCGCCAGCACCACGATTTCAGGCCTCGGTAATGAGCAGTTCTTC	CASTTISGLGNEQFF
TRBV12-3/TRBV12-4	many	TRBD2	TRBJ2-7	TGTGCCAGCAGTTTAGCGATCCAGCGGGAGGACTACGAGCAGTACTTC	CASSLAIQREDYEQYF
TRBV6-2/TRBV6-3	-	-	TRBJ2-3	TGTGCCAGCACCATGGTGGGGGATACGCAGTATTTT	CASTMVGDTQYF
TRBV5-1	many	-	TRBJ2-3	TGCGCCAGCAGCCTCTTTGGGGCAGATACGCAGTATTTT	CASSLFGADTQYF
TRBV20-1	many	-	TRBJ2-7	TGCAGTGCTAGAGATCCTCGGAATACCGACGAGCAGTACTTC	CSARDPRNTDEQYF
TRBV7-2	many	TRBD2	TRBJ2-3	TGTGCCAGCAGCTTTGCGGCGGGAGGCACAGATACGCAGTATTTT	CASSFAAGGTDTQYF
TRBV5-1	many	-	TRBJ1-2	TGCGCCACCCGGACGGGGGCAGCTAACTATGGCTACACCTTC	CATRTGAANYGYTF
TRBV20-1	few	TRBD1	TRBJ1-1	TGCAGTGCCCGGACAGGTGCTGGAGCTGAAGCTTTCTTT	CSARTGAGAEAFF
TRBV4-1	many	TRBD2	TRBJ2-2	TGCGCCAGCAGCCAAGGGGCTAGCGGGACCGGGGAGCTGTTTTTT	CASSQGASGTGELFF
TRBV29-1	few	TRBD2	TRBJ2-1	TGCAGCGTTGACCCCCCTCACCGAGCGGGAGCCTACAATGAGCAGTTCTTC	CSVDPPHRAGAYNEQFF
TRBV7-8	many	TRBD1	TRBJ1-6	TGTGCCAGCACGACAGGGGTTCCCTCCTATAATTCACCCCTCCACTTT	CASTTGVPSYNSPLHF
TRBV28	-	-	TRBJ2-7	TGTGCCAGCAGTCCACCGTTTCCCAGGTCCACCTACGAGCAGTACTTC	CASSPPFPRSTYEQYF
TRBV12-3/TRBV12-4	few	TRBD2	TRBJ2-7	TGTGCCAGCAGTACCGGGACTAGCGGGGCCTACGAGCAGTACTTC	CASSTGTSGAYEQYF
TRBV29-1	-	TRBD2	TRBJ2-2	TGCAGCGTCAGGACTAGCGGGATCGGGGCCGGGGAGCTGTTTTTT	CSVRTSGIGAGELFF
TRBV15	many	-	TRBJ2-5	TGTGCCACCAGCAGAGACCTCGGTCAGGAGACCCAGTACTTC	CATSRDLGQETQYF
TRBV18	-	-	TRBJ2-7	TGTGCCAGCTCACCAGAAGTCTTAGCAGGACAGATACCCTACGAGCAGTACTTC	CASSPEVLAGQIPYEQYF
TRBV5-1	many	-	TRBJ2-5	TGCGCCAGCCGCCTGCTGGGCGGCGATCAAGAGACCCAGTACTTC	CASRLLGGDQETQYF
TRBV20-1	many	-	TRBJ2-7	TGCAGTGCGACTCCGGTGTCTTATTACGAGCAGTACTTC	CSATPVSYYEQYF
TRBV27	many	TRBD2	TRBJ2-3	TGTGCCAGCAGTCCGGGACTAGCTATCACAGATACGCAGTATTTT	CASSPGLAITDTQYF
TRBV4-1	-	TRBD2	TRBJ2-5	TGCGCCAGCAGCCAGGTCAAAGGGACTAGCGCGATACAAGAGACCCAGTACTTC	CASSQVKGTSAIQETQYF
TRBV5-1	many	-	TRBJ1-2	TGCGCCAGCAGCTTAGATGGACAGCTGACTGGCTACACCTTC	CASSLDGQLTGYTF
TRBV19	-	-	TRBJ2-5	TGTGCCAGTAGTACCACGGGGCCTTCGGGGACCCAGTACTTC	CASSTTGPSGTQYF
TRBV11-2	few	-	TRBJ1-2	TGTGCCAGCAGCTTAGAGGGATCATCCTATGGCTACACCTTC	CASSLEGSSYGYTF
TRBV5-1	few	TRBD1	TRBJ1-1	TGCGCCAGCAGCTTGATCTCTCCGGACAGGGGAGATGAAGCTTTCTTT	CASSLISPDRGDEAFF
TRBV27	many	TRBD2	TRBJ2-7	TGTGCCAGCAGTTCATCTAGCGGGCTACTCTCCTACGAGCAGTACTTC	CASSSSSGLLSYEQYF
TRBV2	-	TRBD2	TRBJ2-2	TGTGCCAGCAGTGAGTCACGCGGGAGGTCGTACACCGGGGAGCTGTTTTTT	CASSESRGRSYTGELFF
TRBV19	-	-	TRBJ2-1	TGTGCCAGTAGAAGAGCGGGCGTCGTCGGCGAGCAGTTCTTC	CASRRAGVVGEQFF